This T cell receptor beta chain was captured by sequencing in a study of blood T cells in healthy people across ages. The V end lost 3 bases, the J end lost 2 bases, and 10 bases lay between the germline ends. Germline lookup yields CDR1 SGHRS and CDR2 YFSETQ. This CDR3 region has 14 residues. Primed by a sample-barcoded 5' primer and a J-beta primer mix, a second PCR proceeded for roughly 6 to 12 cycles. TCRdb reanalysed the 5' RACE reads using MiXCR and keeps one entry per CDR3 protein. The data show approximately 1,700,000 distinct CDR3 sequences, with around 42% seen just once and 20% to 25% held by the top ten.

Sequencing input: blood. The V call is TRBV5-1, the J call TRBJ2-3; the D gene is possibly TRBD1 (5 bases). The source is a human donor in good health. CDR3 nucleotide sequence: TGCGCCAGCAGCTATCAGGGATTCACAGATACGCAGTATTTT. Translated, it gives CASSYQGFTDTQYF.